This T cell receptor beta chain is from a study of OX40 agonist ivuxolimab in advanced cancers. Turning to the study itself: Three patients showed partial responses: one hepatocellular carcinoma and two cutaneous melanoma cases. Findings and caveats of the study: Researchers did not determine the expanded peripheral T cells' antigen specificity.

This CDR3 is 13 amino acids long. Germline assignment: CDR1 MNHEY and CDR2 SVGAGI. The germline V and J ends were trimmed by 8 bases and 2 bases, with 12 bases remaining between them. Patients who had autoimmune disease history or got systemic immunosuppression were left out. Sampling of blood occurred at baseline, cycle 4 day 1, and cycle 7 day 1. On this clone itself: Its matching antigen is unknown.

Clones were sequenced by immunoSEQ multiplex PCR, and TCRdb holds only the in-frame ones, with some missing. The profile shows over 35,000 clones, roughly 84% of them singletons. The sequenced sample was CD4+ or CD8+ T cells sorted from blood, obtained in a trial of the OX40 agonist ivuxolimab. The TCR was taken from an adult with an advanced solid tumor such as melanoma, head and neck, liver or kidney cancer. The chain recombines TRBV6-5 with TRBJ1-1; maybe TRBD1 (5 bases). The chain's CDR3 is CASRAGYNTEAFF. As DNA, the CDR3 is TGTGCCAGCCGGGCAGGGTACAACACTGAAGCTTTCTTT.